The sequence of this T cell receptor beta chain was determined in a study of cytomegalovirus exposure and HLA in healthy donors. Findings and limits, study-wide: A later examination showed that TCR association rates differed by HLA locus, with DRB1 most and HLA-C fewest. Most of the CMV-associated TCR beta chains (in a later analysis) appeared to be HLA-restricted. Reports showed the classifier diagnosing cytomegalovirus status with high specificity and sensitivity.

With respect to this clone: Antigen specificity is unknown. The junction shows a germline mismatch at one end, possibly a read error.

CDR3 length: 15 residues. Germline CDR1 SGHNT, CDR2 YYREEE (reference sequence). The PCR contained 60 Vbeta and 13 Jbeta primers. Produced via immunoSEQ multiplex PCR; TCRdb's table is partial and in-frame only. The sample lists over 150,000 clones, approximately 80% seen once, with about 7% in the top ten. The TCR was taken from a man aged 25 to 40 in good health and CMV-seropositive. The sequenced sample consisted of PBMCs. V is TRBV5-4 and J is TRBJ2-2; D is ambiguous. The DNA of the CDR3 is TGTGCCAGCAACTTGTTCGGTACGAACACCGGGGAGCTGTTTTTT. This codes for CASNLFGTNTGELFF.